The 20 T cell receptor beta chains listed next were all sequenced from one sample in a study of shared clonotypes between healthy human individuals. Naive CD8 cells were CD45RO-negative, positively selected for CCR7, excluding terminally differentiated effector memory CD45RA+ cells. Here immunoSEQ multiplex PCR was the method, and the copy in TCRdb shows in-frame clones only, minus some. The table lists approximately 2,200,000 clones, under 95% of them singletons, with more than 1.5% in the top ten. Sequencing input: naive CD8+ T cells from PBMCs. The source is a man younger than 35 in good health. Some clones in this sample may be carry-over from other donors' samples.

The rearrangement uses TRBV7-8 and TRBJ1-1; D is perhaps TRBD1 (5 bases). Germline V lookup: CDR1 SGHVS, CDR2 FQNEAQ. This CDR3 is 13 amino acids long. Deletions cut 1 base from V and 7 bases from J, with 10 bases between. For the CDR3, the DNA is TGTGCCAGCAGCTTAGATGATGGGGGTGAAGCTTTCTTT. It encodes CASSLDDGGEAFF.

The chain carries TRBV28 and TRBJ2-7, with D possibly being TRBD1 (5 bases). The CDR3 is made up of 15 amino acids. V shed 2 bases and J shed 1 base, with 12 bases lying between them. CDR1 MDHEN and CDR2 SYDVKM come from the germline V gene. CDR3 nucleotides: TGTGCCAGCAGTTTAGAGGACACCTCATCCTACGAGCAGTACTTC. It specifies CASSLEDTSSYEQYF.

V usage is TRBV7-9 and J usage is TRBJ2-7; 7 bases agree with TRBD1. Looked up from germline, CDR1 is SEHNR and CDR2 is FQNEAQ (reference sequence). Germline trimming cut 5 bases from V and 9 bases from J; bases unmatched to any gene: 10. This CDR3 spans 13 amino acids. The CDR3 protein is CASSHGTVNGQYF. The CDR3 DNA reads TGTGCCAGCAGCCACGGGACAGTGAATGGGCAGTACTTC.

This clone was observed a few times. The chain carries TRBV9 and TRBJ1-1; weak D call: TRBD1 (5 bases). With 3 bases removed from V and 0 bases from J, the gap between germline ends came to 18 bases. This CDR3 is 17 amino acids long. The V gene's germline CDR1 is SGDLS and CDR2 YYNGEE. Written as DNA, the CDR3 is TGTGCCAGCAGCGGGGGTATGACAGAGCGCTTGAACACTGAAGCTTTCTTT. Translation: CASSGGMTERLNTEAFF.

J is TRBJ2-3 and V is TRBV27, with D possibly being TRBD1 (6 bases). CDR3 length equals 17 residues. Between the trimmed V and J ends, which lost 5 bases and 1 base, there was a span of 19 bases. In germline, CDR1 is MNHEY, CDR2 SMNVEV (reference sequence). CDR3 sequence: CASSLSTGPRRTDTQYF. The CDR3 DNA reads as TGTGCCAGCAGTCTCTCAACAGGGCCACGTCGCACAGATACGCAGTATTTT.

This clone was found a few times. The chain employs TRBV4-1 and TRBJ1-5; the match to TRBD1 covers 11 bases. The germline gives CDR1 MGHRA, CDR2 YSYEKL. The CDR3 extends over 15 amino acids. The J segment lost 5 bases and the V segment lost 3 bases, leaving 3 bases of the junction unmatched. In nucleotides, the CDR3 is TGCGCCAGCAGCCAGGGACAGGGGGAACATCAGCCCCAGCATTTT. Amino acids: CASSQGQGEHQPQHF.

The chain recombines TRBV29-1 with TRBJ1-2; possibly TRBD1 for D (5 bases). With 8 bases removed from V and 2 bases from J, the gap between germline ends came to 15 bases. Germline V gene sequence: CDR1 SQVTM, CDR2 ANQGSEA. The CDR3 runs 13 residues. This CDR3 reads CSTVGGGNYGYTF. CDR3 in DNA: TGCAGCACGGTGGGGGGTGGAAACTATGGCTACACCTTC.

The V call is TRBV5-8, the J call TRBJ2-7; TRBD1 is a possible D gene (5 bases). Trimming removed 0 bases at V and 2 bases at J, with 12 bases between. The germline V gene has CDR1 SGHTS and CDR2 YDEGEE. CDR3 length: 15 residues. In DNA form, the CDR3 reads TGTGCCAGCAGCTTGGCCGGGCAGGGCCCCTACGAGCAGTACTTC. This gives the protein CASSLAGQGPYEQYF.

The chain is built from TRBV5-1 and TRBJ2-1; D not resolved. CDR1 and CDR2 from the germline V gene are SGHRS and YFSETQ. V was cut by 1 base and J by 3 bases, with 8 bases left in between. The CDR3 has 14 residues. Written as DNA, the CDR3 is TGCGCCAGCAGCTTGAGGTACAACTACAATGAGCAGTTCTTC. Protein: CASSLRYNYNEQFF. Full variable domain (remainder filled in from reference TRBV5-1 and TRBJ2-1): KAGVTQTPRYLIKTRGQQVTLSCSPISGHRSVSWYQQTPGQGLQFLFEYFSETQRNKGNFPGRFSGRQFSNSRSEMNVSTLELGDSALYLCASSLRYNYNEQFFGPGTRLTVL.

The chain carries TRBV28 and TRBJ1-5; D call uncertain. V lost 8 bases and J 11 bases, leaving 16 bases between the germline ends. This CDR3 contains 12 residues. Germline lookup yields CDR1 MDHEN and CDR2 SYDVKM. CDR3: CASATVSSSQHF. The CDR3, as DNA: TGTGCCAGCGCCACAGTATCAAGCTCCCAGCATTTT.

The V and J genes are TRBV9 and TRBJ2-1; D tentatively fits TRBD1 or TRBD2 (5 bases each). This CDR3 is 15 amino acids long. V gave up 0 bases and J gave up 6 bases, with 13 bases separating them. Germline CDR1 SGDLS, CDR2 YYNGEE. Written as DNA, the CDR3 is TGTGCCAGCAGCGTAGGGTGGGTAGGGACCAATGAGCAGTTCTTC. Translated: CASSVGWVGTNEQFF.

V and J are TRBV9 and TRBJ2-1; D perhaps matches TRBD2 (5 bases). Germline V gene sequence: CDR1 SGDLS, CDR2 YYNGEE. Trimming stripped 4 bases from V and 8 bases from J, with 16 bases between. This CDR3 contains 14 residues. The CDR3 sequence is CASSYVAERDEQFF. The CDR3 DNA reads TGTGCCAGCAGCTACGTGGCGGAGAGGGATGAGCAGTTCTTC.

V usage is TRBV4-3 and J usage is TRBJ2-7; 7 positions agree with TRBD1. V shed 4 bases and J 3 bases; nucleotides not matched to a gene: 12. CDR1 LGHNA and CDR2 YSLEER come from the germline V gene. CDR3 size: 16 residues. The CDR3 is CASSPGVGTAYYEQYF. The CDR3 nucleotides are TGCGCCAGCAGCCCCGGAGTCGGGACAGCATACTACGAGCAGTACTTC.

J is TRBJ2-5 and V is TRBV28; 7 bases fit TRBD2. Germline assignment: CDR1 MDHEN and CDR2 SYDVKM. CDR3 length equals 16 residues. J gave up 5 bases and V 1 base, and 10 bases lay outside the gene matches. The CDR3 loop is CASSLYRGAGDETQYF. DNA for the CDR3: TGTGCCAGCAGTTTATATAGGGGCGCGGGGGACGAGACCCAGTACTTC. Full variable domain (missing parts from reference TRBV28 and TRBJ2-5): DVKVTQSSRYLVKRTGEKVFLECVQDMDHENMFWYRQDPGLGLRLIYFSYDVKMKEKGDIPEGYSVSREKKERFSLILESASTNQTSMYLCASSLYRGAGDETQYFGPGTRLLVL.

The chain combines TRBV29-1 with TRBJ2-3; 9 positions match TRBD1. CDR1 SQVTM and CDR2 ANQGSEA come from the germline V gene. The CDR3 contains 14 residues. The junction had 4 bases not matched to a gene; V was cut back by 1 base and J by 5 bases. Here the CDR3 DNA reads TGCAGCGTTGAAGGACAGGGGGAACTAGATACGCAGTATTTT. Translated, it gives CSVEGQGELDTQYF.

DNA of the CDR3: TGTGCCAGCAGGGCGGACAGGGCTGGAAACACCATATATTTT. It codes for CASRADRAGNTIYF. The J gene is TRBJ1-3, the V gene TRBV6-5; 8 bases match TRBD1. Germline V CDR1 and CDR2: MNHEY, SVGAGI. CDR3 size: 14 residues. With V trimmed by 6 bases and J by 2 bases, 3 bases remained unmatched.

The V gene is TRBV19, the J gene TRBJ2-5; D could derive from TRBD1 or TRBD2 (6 bases each). Germline loops: CDR1 LNHDA, CDR2 SQIVND (reference sequence). V lost 9 bases to trimming and J lost 5 bases, with 13 bases between them. The CDR3 consists of 12 residues. The CDR3 nucleotides are TGTGCCAGCCAAAGGAGGGGGGAGACCCAGTACTTC. Encoded protein: CASQRRGETQYF.

The chain couples TRBV4-1 to TRBJ2-7; D not certain. Looked up from germline, CDR1 is MGHRA and CDR2 is YSYEKL. The CDR3 contains 16 residues. Trimming left V 0 bases short and J 0 bases short, with 12 bases between. The CDR3 DNA sequence: TGCGCCAGCAGCCAAGAAGGAAGGATCTCCTCCTACGAGCAGTACTTC. Amino acid sequence: CASSQEGRISSYEQYF.

The gene calls are TRBV19 and TRBJ1-5; D gene unclear. CDR3 length: 14 residues. V was clipped by 8 bases and J by 1 base, with 12 bases between them. Germline CDR1 and CDR2: LNHDA and SQIVND (reference sequence). This chain's CDR3 is CASLSSWSNQPQHF. CDR3 nucleotides: TGTGCCAGTTTGTCGAGTTGGAGCAATCAGCCCCAGCATTTT.

CDR3 residues: CASSQVRLNEQFF. The DNA for the CDR3 is TGCGCCAGCAGCCAAGTTAGATTGAATGAGCAGTTCTTC. The rearrangement joins TRBV4-1 to TRBJ2-1, with unresolved D. The germline V gene encodes CDR1 MGHRA and CDR2 YSYEKL. This CDR3 contains 13 residues. V was shortened by 1 base and J by 7 bases, with 8 bases between the two germline ends.